A selection of T cell receptor beta chains follows, all from one sample in a study of metastatic and nonmetastatic thyroid tumors. With MiXCR, TCRdb reprocessed the PCR reads. Among around 20,000 clones listed, approximately 29% were seen once. The sequencing input was blood. The receptor source for this set is a female donor with papillary thyroid cancer or a benign thyroid nodule (not recorded which). Some clones in this sample may be carry-over from other donors' samples. Each CDR3 is given with its conserved first and last residue. Each record gives: J gene, D gene, clone size, V gene, CDR3 DNA, CDR3 protein. A D gene is named only where the DNA matches it firmly. A row's size may be missing; if present it is once, few, many or a size class.

>TRBJ2-7|-|-|TRBV28
TGTGCCAGCACCTCCTATCGGGGGTCTTACGAGCGGTACTTC
CASTSYRGSYERYF
>TRBJ2-5|-|-|TRBV9
TGTGCCAGCAGCGTTCAAAGCGGGTGGGTTGGAGAGACCCAGTACTTT
CASSVQSGWVGETQYF
>TRBJ2-7|TRBD2|medium-sized|TRBV2
TGTGCCAGCAGTGACCGGGGGGGGCTATTCGGCGAGCAGTACTTC
CASSDRGGLFGEQYF
>TRBJ1-1|-|many|TRBV4-3
TGCGCCAGCAGCCAAGAGGGTCGGTCGAACACTGAAGCTTTCTTT
CASSQEGRSNTEAFF
>TRBJ1-4|-|many|TRBV7-6
TGTGCCAGCAGCTTGGCAGCGGGGGCGGCTAATGAAAAACTGTTTTTT
CASSLAAGAANEKLFF
>TRBJ2-7|-|many|TRBV29-1
TGCAGCGCCGGACAGAGGAACGAGCAGTACTTC
CSAGQRNEQYF
>TRBJ1-5|-|few|TRBV6-5
TGTGCCAGCAGTTACCTTCGACAATCCAATCAGCCCCAGCATTTT
CASSYLRQSNQPQHF
>TRBJ2-5|-|many|TRBV3-1
TGTGCCAGCAGCCAAGTTGGCGGATGGGGGGAGACCCAGTACTTC
CASSQVGGWGETQYF
>TRBJ1-6|TRBD1|many|TRBV3-1
TGTGCCAGCAGCCAAGGGACAGGGGATTCACCCCTCCACTTT
CASSQGTGDSPLHF
>TRBJ1-1|-|-|TRBV11-2
TGTGCCAGCAGCTTAACGACCGAAGCTTTCTTT
CASSLTTEAFF
>TRBJ1-4|TRBD1|-|TRBV4-1
TGCGCCAGCAGCCAAGGCTGGGACAGGGTGAATGAAAAACTGTTTTTT
CASSQGWDRVNEKLFF
>TRBJ2-2|TRBD1|few|TRBV24-1
TGTGCCACCAGTGACACGGGACAGGGTTTCACCGGGGAGCTGTTTTTT
CATSDTGQGFTGELFF
>TRBJ2-7|TRBD2|many|TRBV5-5
TGTGCCAGCAGCGTCGGACTAGAGCCATACGAGCAGTACTTC
CASSVGLEPYEQYF
>TRBJ2-7|-|-|TRBV5-1
TGCGCCAGCAGCTTGAATCTACACGAGCAGTACTTC
CASSLNLHEQYF
>TRBJ1-2|-|-|TRBV5-6
TGTGCCAGCAGCTTGTGGGGGGCTCAGGGGATTCTGAGTAACTATGGCTACACCTTC
CASSLWGAQGILSNYGYTF
>TRBJ1-4|TRBD1|many|TRBV12-3/TRBV12-4
TGTGCCAGCAGTCCCCTCACAGGGGTGGAAAAGGAAAAACTGTTTTTT
CASSPLTGVEKEKLFF
>TRBJ2-7|TRBD2|-|TRBV20-1
TGCAGTGCCAGCGGGAGAAATCGCTACGAGCAGTACTTC
CSASGRNRYEQYF
>TRBJ2-2|-|few|TRBV6-1
TGTGCCAGCAGACACAAGGGGGCCGGGGAGCTGTTTTTT
CASRHKGAGELFF
>TRBJ1-5|-|few|TRBV30
TGTGCCTGGAAGGGGACCGAATATAGCAATCAGCCCCAGCATTTT
CAWKGTEYSNQPQHF
>TRBJ2-1|TRBD1|many|TRBV10-3
TGTGCCATCAGTGAGTACAGGGGCAATGAGCAGTTCTTC
CAISEYRGNEQFF
>TRBJ2-1|TRBD2|many|TRBV4-1
TGCGCCAGCAGCCCGACCGCCGGACTAGCGGGAGAGTATAATGAGCAGTTCTTC
CASSPTAGLAGEYNEQFF
>TRBJ2-7|TRBD1|-|TRBV6-1
TGTGCCAGCAGTCCACTCCGGACAGGGTTGACCTACGAGCAGTACTTC
CASSPLRTGLTYEQYF
>TRBJ1-2|TRBD1|medium-sized|TRBV28
TGTGCCAGCAGTGGCACTCCCGGGACAGGGAACTACTATGGCTACACCTTC
CASSGTPGTGNYYGYTF
>TRBJ2-7|TRBD1|medium-sized|TRBV30
TGTGCCTGGGGACAGGGGGCTTACGAGCAGTACTTC
CAWGQGAYEQYF
>TRBJ1-2|-|-|TRBV9
TGTGCCAGCAACAACCGGGACCTTCCTTATGGCTACACCTTC
CASNNRDLPYGYTF
>TRBJ1-1|-|few|TRBV12-3/TRBV12-4
TGTGCCAGCAGCTCACTGGGGTTACTGTGGGAAGCTTTCTTT
CASSSLGLLWEAFF
>TRBJ2-7|-|few|TRBV12-3/TRBV12-4
TGTGCCAGCAGTTGGGGACACACTCTGGGCGAGCAGTATTTC
CASSWGHTLGEQYF
>TRBJ1-4|-|once|TRBV20-1
TGCAGTGCTTATAGACACAAAGCTAATGAAAAACTGTTTTTT
CSAYRHKANEKLFF
>TRBJ1-3|-|few|TRBV6-1
TGTGCCAGCAGTGAACGAGGTAGAAACACCATATATTTT
CASSERGRNTIYF
>TRBJ1-2|-|-|TRBV11-2
TGTGCCAGCAGCTTAGATTTGGGGGTCAGTGGCTACACCTTC
CASSLDLGVSGYTF
>TRBJ2-1|TRBD2|-|TRBV2
TGTGCCAGCAGACCCGGGACTAGTACCAATGAGCAGTTCTTC
CASRPGTSTNEQFF
>TRBJ1-2|-|-|TRBV9
TGTGCCAGCAGCGGACTCAGGGTCCGCGGCTACACCTTC
CASSGLRVRGYTF
>TRBJ2-3|TRBD2|many|TRBV20-1
TGCAGTGCCACTCAGTGGGCTAGCGGGGATCTAGATACGCAGTATTTT
CSATQWASGDLDTQYF
>TRBJ1-3|TRBD1|-|TRBV6-1
TGTGCCAGCAGTCCCAGGGGGGGAGAAGGAAACACCATATATTTT
CASSPRGGEGNTIYF
>TRBJ2-3|-|-|TRBV11-3
TGTGCCAGCAGCTCCGTTCAAGGGGGGGATACGCAGTATTTT
CASSSVQGGDTQYF
>TRBJ1-4|TRBD1|-|TRBV11-2
TGTGCCAGCAGCTTAGATCTTGGGACAGGGAATGAAAAACTGTTTTTT
CASSLDLGTGNEKLFF
>TRBJ2-7|-|-|TRBV28
TGTGCCAGCACTTTCAGCTCCTACGAGCAGTACTTC
CASTFSSYEQYF
>TRBJ1-5|-|few|TRBV12-3/TRBV12-4
TGTGCCAGCAGTTTACGGGGGACCGATCAGCCCCAGCATTTT
CASSLRGTDQPQHF
>TRBJ2-7|-|medium-sized|TRBV13
TGTGCCAGCAGCCCACCAGGAGAGTTGCCGGCCTACGAGCAGTACTTC
CASSPPGELPAYEQYF
>TRBJ2-2|TRBD2|many|TRBV20-1
TGCAGTGCTAGCGTAGCGGGGGCGAACACCGGGGAGCTGTTTTTT
CSASVAGANTGELFF
>TRBJ2-1|-|many|TRBV10-3
TGTGCCATCGGGGCTAGCAATGAGCAGTTCTTC
CAIGASNEQFF
>TRBJ2-7|TRBD1|-|TRBV6-5
TGTTCCAGCAGTTACGATGGACAGGGTTCCTACAAGCAGTACTTC
CSSSYDGQGSYKQYF
>TRBJ2-3|TRBD2|-|TRBV2
TGTGCCAGCAGTGTAGGACTAGCGGGTGTACCAGATACGCAGTATTTT
CASSVGLAGVPDTQYF
>TRBJ2-7|-|-|TRBV4-1
TGCGCCAGCAGCCAAGATCCTTTAGGATACGAGCAGTACTTC
CASSQDPLGYEQYF
>TRBJ2-7|-|many|TRBV6-4
TGTGCCAGCTCCTACGAGCAGTACTTC
CASSYEQYF